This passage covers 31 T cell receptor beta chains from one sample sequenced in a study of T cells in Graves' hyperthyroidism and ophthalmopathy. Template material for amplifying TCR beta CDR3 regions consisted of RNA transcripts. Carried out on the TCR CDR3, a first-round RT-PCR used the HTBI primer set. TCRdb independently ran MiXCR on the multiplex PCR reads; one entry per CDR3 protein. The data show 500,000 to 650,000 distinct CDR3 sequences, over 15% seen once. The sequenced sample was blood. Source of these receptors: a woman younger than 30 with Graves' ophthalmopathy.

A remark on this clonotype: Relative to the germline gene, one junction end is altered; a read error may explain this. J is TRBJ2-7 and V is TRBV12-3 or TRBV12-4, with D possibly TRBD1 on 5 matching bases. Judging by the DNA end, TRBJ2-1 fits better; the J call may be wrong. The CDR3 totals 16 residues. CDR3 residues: CASSQGQGSAIYEQFF. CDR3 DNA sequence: TGCGCCAGCAGCCAAGGTCAGGGCTCCGCTATCTACGAGCAGTTCTTC.

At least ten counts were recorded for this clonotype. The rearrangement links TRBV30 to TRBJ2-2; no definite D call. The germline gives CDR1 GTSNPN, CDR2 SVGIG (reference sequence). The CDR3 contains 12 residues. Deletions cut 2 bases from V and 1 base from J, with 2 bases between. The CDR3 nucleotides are TGTGCCTGGAGTCTGAACACCGGGGAGCTGTTTTTT. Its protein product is CAWSLNTGELFF.

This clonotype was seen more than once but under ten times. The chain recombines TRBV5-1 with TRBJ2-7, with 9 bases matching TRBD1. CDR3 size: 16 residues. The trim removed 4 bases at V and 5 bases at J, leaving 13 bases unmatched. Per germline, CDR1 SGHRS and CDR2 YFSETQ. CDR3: CASSTFPGQGTDEQYF. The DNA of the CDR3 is TGCGCCAGCAGCACCTTCCCGGGACAGGGTACGGACGAGCAGTACTTC.

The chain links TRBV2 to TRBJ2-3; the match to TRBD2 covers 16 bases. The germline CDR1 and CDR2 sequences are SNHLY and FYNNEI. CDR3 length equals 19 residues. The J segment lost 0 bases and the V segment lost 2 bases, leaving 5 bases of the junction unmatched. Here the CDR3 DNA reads TGTGCCAGCAGTGAAAGGGGACTAGCGGGAGGGACTAGCACAGATACGCAGTATTTT. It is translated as CASSERGLAGGTSTDTQYF. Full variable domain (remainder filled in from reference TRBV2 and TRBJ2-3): EPEVTQTPSHQVTQMGQEVILRCVPISNHLYFYWYRQILGQKVEFLVSFYNNEISEKSEIFDDQFSVERPDGSNFTLKIRSTKLEDSAMYFCASSERGLAGGTSTDTQYFGPGTRLTVL.

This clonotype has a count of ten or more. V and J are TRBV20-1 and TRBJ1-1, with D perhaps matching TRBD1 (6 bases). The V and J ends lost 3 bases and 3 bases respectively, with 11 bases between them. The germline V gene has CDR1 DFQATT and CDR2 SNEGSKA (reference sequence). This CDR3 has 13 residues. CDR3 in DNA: TGCAGTGCTAGGGGGGACACGGACACTGAAGCTTTCTTT. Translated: CSARGDTDTEAFF.

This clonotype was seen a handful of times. CDR3 DNA: TGTGCCAGCAGCGCATTGACGGGCACTGAAGCTTTCTTT. Translated: CASSALTGTEAFF. The chain is built from TRBV9 and TRBJ1-1; D call uncertain. This CDR3 has 13 amino acids. Trimming cost V 3 bases and J 4 bases, with 10 bases left between them. Germline V CDR1 and CDR2: SGDLS, YYNGEE. Filled out from reference TRBV9 and TRBJ1-1, the complete variable domain reads DSGVTQTPKHLITATGQRVTLRCSPRSGDLSVYWYQQSLDQGLQFLIQYYNGEERAKGNILERFSAQQFPDLHSELNLSSLELGDSALYFCASSALTGTEAFFGQGTRLTVV.

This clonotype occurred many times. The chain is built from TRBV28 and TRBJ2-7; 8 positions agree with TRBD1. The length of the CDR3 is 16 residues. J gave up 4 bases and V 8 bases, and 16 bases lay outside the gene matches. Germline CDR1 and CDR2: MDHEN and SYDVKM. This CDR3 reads CASSIRYQGARYEQYF. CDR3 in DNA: TGTGCCAGCTCGATTAGATATCAGGGGGCGCGGTACGAGCAGTACTTC.

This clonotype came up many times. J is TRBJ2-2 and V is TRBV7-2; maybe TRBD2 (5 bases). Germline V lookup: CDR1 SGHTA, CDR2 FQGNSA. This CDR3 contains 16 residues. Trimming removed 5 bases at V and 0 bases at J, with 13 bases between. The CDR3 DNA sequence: TGTGCCAGCAGCCCACTCGGGGTGGCGAACACCGGGGAGCTGTTTTTT. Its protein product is CASSPLGVANTGELFF.

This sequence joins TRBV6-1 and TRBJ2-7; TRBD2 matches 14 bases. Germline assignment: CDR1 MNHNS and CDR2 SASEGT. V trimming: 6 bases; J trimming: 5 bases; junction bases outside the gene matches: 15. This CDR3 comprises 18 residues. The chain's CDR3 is CASRTGLAGESPTHEQYF. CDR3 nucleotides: TGTGCCAGCAGGACGGGACTAGCGGGAGAATCACCTACCCACGAGCAGTACTTC.

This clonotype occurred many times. CDR3 loop: CATVPRDRSVVQQFF. Here the CDR3 DNA reads TGTGCCACCGTACCGCGGGACCGGTCCGTGGTACAGCAGTTCTTC. The chain combines TRBV24-1 with TRBJ2-1, with D perhaps matching TRBD2 (6 bases). CDR1 is KGHDR and CDR2 is SFDVKD in the germline V gene. The V end was cut by 9 bases, the J end by 11 bases, with 25 bases between. CDR3 length: 15 residues.

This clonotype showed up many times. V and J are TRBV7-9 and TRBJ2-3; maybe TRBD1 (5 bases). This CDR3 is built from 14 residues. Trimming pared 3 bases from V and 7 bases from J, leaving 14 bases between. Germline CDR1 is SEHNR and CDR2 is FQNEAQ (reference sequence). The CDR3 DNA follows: TGTGCCAGCAGCTTGCAGGAGACAGTTCATACGCAGTATTTT. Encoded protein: CASSLQETVHTQYF. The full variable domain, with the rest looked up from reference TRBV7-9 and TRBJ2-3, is DTGVSQNPRHKITKRGQNVTFRCDPISEHNRLYWYRQTLGQGPEFLTYFQNEAQLEKSRLLSDRFSAERPKGSFSTLEIQRTEQGDSAMYLCASSLQETVHTQYFGPGTRLTVL.

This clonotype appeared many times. The CDR3: CASSQGSSPLHF. DNA for the CDR3: TGTGCCAGCAGCCAGGGAAGTTCACCCCTCCACTTT. The chain has TRBV3-1 and TRBJ1-6; D uncertain. This CDR3 spans 12 amino acids. CDR1 is LGHDT, CDR2 YNNKEL, per germline (reference sequence). Trimming pared 3 bases from V and 9 bases from J, leaving 6 bases between.

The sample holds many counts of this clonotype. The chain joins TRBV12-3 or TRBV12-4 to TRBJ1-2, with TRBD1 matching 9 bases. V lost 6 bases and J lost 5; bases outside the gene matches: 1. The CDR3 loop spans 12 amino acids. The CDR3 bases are TGTGCCAGCAGGGACAGGGGTTATGGCTACACCTTC. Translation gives CASRDRGYGYTF.

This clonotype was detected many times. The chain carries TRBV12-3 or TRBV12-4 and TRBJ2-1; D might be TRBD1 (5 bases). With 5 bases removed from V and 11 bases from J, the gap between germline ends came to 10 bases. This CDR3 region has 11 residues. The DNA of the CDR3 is TGTGCCAGCAGTAACCAGGGAAAGCAGTTCTTC. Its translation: CASSNQGKQFF.

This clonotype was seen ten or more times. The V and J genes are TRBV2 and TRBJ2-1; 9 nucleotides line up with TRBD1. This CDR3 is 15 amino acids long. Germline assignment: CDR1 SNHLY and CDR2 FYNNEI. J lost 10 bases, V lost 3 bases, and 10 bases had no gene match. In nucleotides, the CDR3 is TGTGCCAGCAGTGATGACAGGGGGGCGGTTTTGGAGCAGTTCTTC. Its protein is CASSDDRGAVLEQFF. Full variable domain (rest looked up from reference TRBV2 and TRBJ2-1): EPEVTQTPSHQVTQMGQEVILRCVPISNHLYFYWYRQILGQKVEFLVSFYNNEISEKSEIFDDQFSVERPDGSNFTLKIRSTKLEDSAMYFCASSDDRGAVLEQFFGPGTRLTVL.

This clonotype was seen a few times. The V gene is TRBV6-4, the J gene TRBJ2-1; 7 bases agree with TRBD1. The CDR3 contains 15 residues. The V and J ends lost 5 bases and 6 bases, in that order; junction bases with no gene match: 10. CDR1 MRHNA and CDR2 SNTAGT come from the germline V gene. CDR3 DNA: TGTGCCAGCAGTATGATATACGACAGGGCCAATGAGCAGTTCTTC. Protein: CASSMIYDRANEQFF.

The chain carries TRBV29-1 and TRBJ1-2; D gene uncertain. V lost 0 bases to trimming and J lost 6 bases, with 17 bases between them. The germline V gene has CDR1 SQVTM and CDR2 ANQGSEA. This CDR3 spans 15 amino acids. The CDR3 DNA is TGCAGCGTTGAAGATCGGGTTGCGGGTCGGGATGGCTACACCTTC. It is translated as CSVEDRVAGRDGYTF.

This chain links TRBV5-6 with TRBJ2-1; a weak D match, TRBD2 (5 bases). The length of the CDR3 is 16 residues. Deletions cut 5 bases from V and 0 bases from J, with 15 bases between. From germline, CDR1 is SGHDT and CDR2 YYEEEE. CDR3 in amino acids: CASRPVARGSYNEQFF. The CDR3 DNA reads TGTGCCAGCAGACCGGTAGCGAGAGGCTCCTACAATGAGCAGTTCTTC.

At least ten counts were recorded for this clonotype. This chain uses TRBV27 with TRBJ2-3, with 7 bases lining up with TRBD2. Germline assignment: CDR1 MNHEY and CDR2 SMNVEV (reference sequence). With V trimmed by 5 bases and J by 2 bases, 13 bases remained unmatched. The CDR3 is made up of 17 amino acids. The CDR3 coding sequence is TGTGCCAGCAGTCCTGAGGATTGGCGGGGGTACACAGATACGCAGTATTTT. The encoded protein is CASSPEDWRGYTDTQYF.

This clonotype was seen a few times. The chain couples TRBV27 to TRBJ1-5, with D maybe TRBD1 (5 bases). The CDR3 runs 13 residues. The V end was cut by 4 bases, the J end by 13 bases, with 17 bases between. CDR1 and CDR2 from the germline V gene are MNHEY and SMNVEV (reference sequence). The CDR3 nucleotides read TGTGCCAGCAGTTCATTAGGGTCAGGGATTCAGCATTTT. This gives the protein CASSSLGSGIQHF.

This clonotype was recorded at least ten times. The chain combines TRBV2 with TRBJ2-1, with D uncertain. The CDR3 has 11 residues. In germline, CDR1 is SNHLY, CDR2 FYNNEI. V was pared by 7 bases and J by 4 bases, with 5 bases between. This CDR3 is CASNMYNEQFF. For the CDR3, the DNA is TGTGCCAGCAATATGTACAATGAGCAGTTCTTC.

CDR3 DNA sequence: TGTGCCAGCAGTTTGTGGGGGATGGGAAGCGAGCAGTACTTC. Amino acids: CASSLWGMGSEQYF. This chain joins TRBV12-3 or TRBV12-4 and TRBJ2-7; D is possibly TRBD1 or TRBD2 (5 bases each). The germline V and J ends were trimmed by 3 bases and 6 bases, with 15 bases remaining between them. This CDR3 contains 14 residues.

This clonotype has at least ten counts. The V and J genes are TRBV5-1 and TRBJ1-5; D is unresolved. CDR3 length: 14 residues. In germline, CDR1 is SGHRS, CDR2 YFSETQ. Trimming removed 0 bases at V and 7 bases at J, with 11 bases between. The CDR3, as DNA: TGCGCCAGCAGCTTGGCGGGCGAAAACCAGCCCCAGCATTTT. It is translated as CASSLAGENQPQHF.

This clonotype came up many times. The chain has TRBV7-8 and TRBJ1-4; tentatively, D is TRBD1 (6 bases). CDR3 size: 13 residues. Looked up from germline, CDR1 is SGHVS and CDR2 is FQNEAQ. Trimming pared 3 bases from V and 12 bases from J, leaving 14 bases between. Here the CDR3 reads CASSLGAGLELFF. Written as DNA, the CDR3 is TGTGCCAGCAGCTTGGGGGCGGGACTGGAACTGTTTTTT.

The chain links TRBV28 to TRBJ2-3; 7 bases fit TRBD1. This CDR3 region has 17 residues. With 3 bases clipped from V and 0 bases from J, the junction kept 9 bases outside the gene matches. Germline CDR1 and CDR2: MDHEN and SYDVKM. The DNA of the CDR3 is TGTGCCAGCAGTTTTAACGCAGGGGGTATTAGCACAGATACGCAGTATTTT. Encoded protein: CASSFNAGGISTDTQYF.

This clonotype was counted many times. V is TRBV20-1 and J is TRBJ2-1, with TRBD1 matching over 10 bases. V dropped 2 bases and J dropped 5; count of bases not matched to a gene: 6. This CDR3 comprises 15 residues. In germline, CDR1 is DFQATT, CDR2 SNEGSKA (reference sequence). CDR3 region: CSARNPGQGNNEQFF. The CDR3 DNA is TGCAGTGCTAGAAACCCGGGACAGGGGAACAATGAGCAGTTCTTC.

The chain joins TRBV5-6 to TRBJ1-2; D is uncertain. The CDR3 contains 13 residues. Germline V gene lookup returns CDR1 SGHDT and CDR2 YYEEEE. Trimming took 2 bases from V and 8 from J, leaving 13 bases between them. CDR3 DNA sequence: TGTGCCAGCAGCTTTGAAGGTCTAGGGGGCTACACCTTC. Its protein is CASSFEGLGGYTF.

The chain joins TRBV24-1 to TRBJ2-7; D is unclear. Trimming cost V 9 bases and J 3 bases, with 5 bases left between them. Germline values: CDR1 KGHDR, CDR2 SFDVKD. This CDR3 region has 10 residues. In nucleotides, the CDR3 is TGTGCCACCGAACACTACGAGCAGTACTTC. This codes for CATEHYEQYF.

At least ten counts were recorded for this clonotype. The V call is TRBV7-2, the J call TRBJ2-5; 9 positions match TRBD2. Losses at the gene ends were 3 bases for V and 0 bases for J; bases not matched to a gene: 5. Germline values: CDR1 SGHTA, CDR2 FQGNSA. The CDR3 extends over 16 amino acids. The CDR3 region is CASSLWLAGHQETQYF. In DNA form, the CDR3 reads TGTGCCAGCAGCTTGTGGCTAGCGGGGCACCAAGAGACCCAGTACTTC. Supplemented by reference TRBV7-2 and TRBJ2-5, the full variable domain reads GAGVSQSPSNKVTEKGKDVELRCDPISGHTALYWYRQSLGQGLEFLIYFQGNSAPDKSGLPSDRFSAERTGGSVSTLTIQRTQQEDSAVYLCASSLWLAGHQETQYFGPGTRLLVL.

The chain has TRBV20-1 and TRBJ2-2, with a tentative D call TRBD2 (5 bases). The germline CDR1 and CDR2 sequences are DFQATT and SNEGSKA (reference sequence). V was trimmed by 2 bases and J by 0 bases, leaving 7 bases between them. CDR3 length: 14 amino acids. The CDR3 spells CSARISANTGELFF. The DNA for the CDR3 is TGCAGTGCTAGAATTAGCGCGAACACCGGGGAGCTGTTTTTT.

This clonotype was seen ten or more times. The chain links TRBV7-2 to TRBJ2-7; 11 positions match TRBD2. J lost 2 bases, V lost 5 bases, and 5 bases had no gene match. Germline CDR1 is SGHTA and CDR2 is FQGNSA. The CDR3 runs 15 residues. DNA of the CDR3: TGTGCCAGCAGCAGTACGGGACTAGCGGCCTACGAGCAGTACTTC. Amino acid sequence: CASSSTGLAAYEQYF. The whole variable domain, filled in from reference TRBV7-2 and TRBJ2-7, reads GAGVSQSPSNKVTEKGKDVELRCDPISGHTALYWYRQSLGQGLEFLIYFQGNSAPDKSGLPSDRFSAERTGGSVSTLTIQRTQQEDSAVYLCASSSTGLAAYEQYFGPGTRLTVT.